The table lists the clone carrying this T cell receptor (beta chain) with many counts. Its antigen is not known. Here immunoSEQ multiplex PCR was the method, and the copy in TCRdb shows in-frame clones only, minus some. This sample comprises about 28,000 clones, none seen once only. The sample originates from a study of T cell clonality in common variable immunodeficiency. Blood samples were heparinized, roughly 5 to 9 ml per donor. General study results and limits: In common variable immunodeficiency, TCR beta chains reportedly carried fewer deletions and N-nucleotide insertions. Patient heterogeneity in the CVID cohort limited correlations between repertoire features and clinical complications. Fewer TCRbeta clones were shared among CVID subjects than controls.

This TCR was recovered from a person between 18 and 75 years old in good health. The sequenced sample consisted of peripheral blood mononuclear cells.

The sequenced CDR3 bases are TGTGCCAGCAGCTTGGGATCCAGGGGGAGCGGCGTAGAGACC. This gives the protein CASSLGSRGSGVET. Given in full, the CDR3 is CASSLGSRGSGVETQYF. V is TRBV7-7 and J is TRBJ2-5, with 7 nucleotides matching TRBD1. The sequenced fragment ends 3 residues before the CDR3 boundary, so the rest is inferred from the germline J gene. V lost 3 bases, J lost 4 bases, and 14 bases stayed unmatched. Germline CDR1 SSHAT, CDR2 FNYEAQ (reference sequence). There are 17 residues in the CDR3.